What follows are 17 T cell receptor beta chains derived from one specimen sequenced in a study of T cell responses to AZD1222 COVID-19 vaccine. TCRdb keeps only in-frame clones here, not all; method: immunoSEQ multiplex PCR. The sample contains about 120,000 clones, around 87% of which appear only once. The sample was peripheral blood, taken 28 days after the second AZD1222 dose. These receptors came from an adult who received the AZD1222 COVID-19 vaccine.

V usage is TRBV5-1 and J usage is TRBJ2-5; 8 bases match TRBD2. V was pared by 4 bases and J by 1 base, with 12 bases of the junction left unmatched. The germline V gene has CDR1 SGHRS and CDR2 YFSETQ. The CDR3 is 17 residues long. The CDR3 coding sequence is TGCGCCAGCAGCCATGCTCGGGGGGGCTCCCCCCAAGAGACCCAGTACTTC. Translation: CASSHARGGSPQETQYF.

This rearrangement joins TRBV29-1 to TRBJ2-2; D might be TRBD2 (6 bases). From germline, CDR1 is SQVTM and CDR2 ANQGSEA. V was clipped by 8 bases and J by 0 bases, with 22 bases between them. CDR3 size: 17 residues. CDR3 region: CSIQTGRGGTNTGELFF. CDR3 in DNA: TGCAGCATTCAAACGGGTAGGGGCGGGACGAACACCGGGGAGCTGTTTTTT.

The chain combines TRBV25-1 with TRBJ2-7; 9 bases match TRBD1. Germline loops: CDR1 MGHDK, CDR2 SYGVNS. With 7 bases clipped from V and 3 bases from J, the junction kept 4 bases outside the gene matches. The length of the CDR3 is 13 residues. The CDR3 coding sequence is TGTGCCAGCACCAGGACAGGGGTCTACGAGCAGTACTTC. This encodes CASTRTGVYEQYF.

V usage is TRBV6-5 and J usage is TRBJ2-1; D is possibly TRBD1 (6 bases). Germline V CDR1 and CDR2: MNHEY, SVGAGI. The CDR3 runs to 15 residues. Trimming took 7 bases from V and 4 from J, leaving 17 bases between them. This chain's CDR3 is CASTIGAGEYNEQFF. CDR3 DNA sequence: TGTGCCAGCACCATCGGCGCAGGGGAGTACAATGAGCAGTTCTTC.

V usage is TRBV11-3 and J usage is TRBJ1-5; D uncertain. This CDR3 has 18 residues. Looked up from germline, CDR1 is SGHNT and CDR2 is YENEEA. Trimming stripped 2 bases from V and 2 bases from J, with 19 bases between. CDR3 protein: CASSLRPKGRVGNQPQHF. The CDR3 nucleotides are TGTGCCAGCAGCTTAAGGCCTAAGGGTAGGGTTGGCAATCAGCCCCAGCATTTT.

This clone showed up just a few times. The gene calls are TRBV7-3 and TRBJ1-2; no clear D. Deletions cut 0 bases from V and 8 bases from J, with 7 bases between. The CDR3 has 12 residues. The germline gives CDR1 SGHTA, CDR2 FQGTGA. In DNA form, the CDR3 reads TGTGCCAGCAGCTTAACAGGAAGGGGCTACACCTTC. It specifies CASSLTGRGYTF. Variable domain in full (rest from reference TRBV7-3 and TRBJ1-2): GAGVSQTPSNKVTEKGKYVELRCDPISGHTALYWYRQSLGQGPEFLIYFQGTGAADDSGLPNDRFFAVRPEGSVSTLKIQRTERGDSAVYLCASSLTGRGYTFGSGTRLTVV.

The rearrangement uses TRBV6-2 or TRBV6-3 and TRBJ2-5, with D perhaps matching TRBD1 (6 bases). This CDR3 is built from 16 residues. V gave up 2 bases and J gave up 5 bases, with 18 bases separating them. Germline V CDR1 and CDR2: MNHEY, SVGEGT. The CDR3 region is CASSYPRAGVRETQYF. The CDR3 bases are TGTGCCAGCAGTTACCCCCGGGCAGGGGTAAGGGAGACCCAGTACTTC.

The rearrangement links TRBV24-1 to TRBJ2-3; weak D call: TRBD1 (6 bases). Trimming shortened V by 0 bases and J by 2 bases, and 8 bases separated the two germline ends. The CDR3 spans 15 residues. Germline V gene data show CDR1 as KGHDR and CDR2 as SFDVKD. For the CDR3, the DNA is TGTGCCACCAGTGATTTGAGGGGGAACACAGATACGCAGTATTTT. The encoded protein is CATSDLRGNTDTQYF.

The genes are TRBV7-6 and TRBJ2-1; TRBD2 might be the D (5 bases). The CDR3 spans 12 residues. Germline values: CDR1 SGHVS, CDR2 FNYEAQ. V was shortened by 4 bases and J by 10 bases, with 11 bases between the two germline ends. The CDR3 DNA sequence: TGTGCCAGCAGCTACAGCCAGCGGGAGCAGTTCTTC. Its translation is CASSYSQREQFF.

The rearrangement links TRBV5-1 to TRBJ1-6; D unclear. V gave up 4 bases and J gave up 10 bases, with 15 bases separating them. CDR1 is SGHRS and CDR2 is YFSETQ in the germline V gene. The CDR3 runs 14 residues. CDR3 sequence reads: CASSLHQTDSPLHF. The CDR3 DNA is TGCGCCAGCAGCCTACACCAGACTGACTCACCCCTCCACTTT. Full variable domain (missing parts from reference TRBV5-1 and TRBJ1-6): KAGVTQTPRYLIKTRGQQVTLSCSPISGHRSVSWYQQTPGQGLQFLFEYFSETQRNKGNFPGRFSGRQFSNSRSEMNVSTLELGDSALYLCASSLHQTDSPLHFGNGTRLTVT.

The rearrangement uses TRBV7-6 and TRBJ2-7; 7 bases agree with TRBD2. There are 19 residues in the CDR3. Germline V CDR1 and CDR2: SGHVS, FNYEAQ. The trim removed 5 bases at V and 3 bases at J, leaving 22 bases unmatched. CDR3 sequence reads: CASSPGEGAMGGVYYEQYF. The CDR3 nucleotides are TGTGCCAGCAGCCCCGGCGAAGGGGCGATGGGGGGGGTCTACTACGAGCAGTACTTC. Full variable domain (outside the CDR3, taken from reference TRBV7-6 and TRBJ2-7): GAGVSQSPRYKVTKRGQDVALRCDPISGHVSLYWYRQALGQGPEFLTYFNYEAQQDKSGLPNDRFSAERPEGSISTLTIQRTEQRDSAMYRCASSPGEGAMGGVYYEQYFGPGTRLTVT.

The chain is built from TRBV2 and TRBJ2-5; D gene ambiguous. CDR1 SNHLY and CDR2 FYNNEI come from the germline V gene. The V and J ends lost 8 bases and 3 bases respectively, with 16 bases between them. This CDR3 is built from 14 residues. This CDR3 reads CASAGLGLEETQYF. The CDR3 DNA is TGTGCCAGCGCCGGGCTAGGTTTGGAAGAGACCCAGTACTTC.

The rearrangement links TRBV10-1 to TRBJ2-3; D gene uncertain. Trimming stripped 2 bases from V and 0 bases from J, with 6 bases between. Per germline, CDR1 WNHNN and CDR2 SYGVQD (reference sequence). The CDR3 is 14 residues long. Here the CDR3 reads CASSEGRSTDTQYF. The CDR3 nucleotides are TGCGCCAGCAGTGAGGGTAGGAGCACAGATACGCAGTATTTT.

The chain uses TRBV9 and TRBJ2-7; 9 bases line up with TRBD2. J gave up 3 bases and V 2 bases, and 6 bases lay outside the gene matches. The CDR3 sequence is 15 residues long. Germline CDR1 SGDLS, CDR2 YYNGEE. CDR3 DNA: TGTGCCAGCAGCGTTAGCGGGGGCTCAGACTACGAGCAGTACTTC. Its protein product is CASSVSGGSDYEQYF.

A remark on this clone: The same CDR3 also results from other DNA sequences found in this sample. V gene TRBV11-2 combines with J gene TRBJ2-7; D gene ambiguous. The CDR3 runs to 12 residues. Per the germline V gene, CDR1 is SGHAT and CDR2 is FQNNGV. The V end lost 5 bases, the J end lost 6 bases, and 11 bases lay between the germline ends. CDR3 sequence reads: CASSLERSEQYF. CDR3 DNA sequence: TGTGCCAGCAGCCTGGAGAGGAGCGAGCAGTACTTC.

The chain recombines TRBV5-4 with TRBJ2-3; 8 bases match TRBD1. Germline V gene lookup returns CDR1 SGHNT and CDR2 YYREEE (reference sequence). V shed 4 bases, J shed 5 bases, and the junction held 6 bases outside the gene matches. There are 14 residues in the CDR3. The CDR3 bases are TGTGCCAGCAGCGCTCAGGGGGCGAAAGATACGCAGTATTTT. Translation gives CASSAQGAKDTQYF.

This chain links TRBV11-2 with TRBJ1-4; TRBD1 matches 7 bases. Germline V gene lookup returns CDR1 SGHAT and CDR2 FQNNGV. After removal of 5 bases from V and 6 bases from J, the junction contained 9 bases not matched to a gene. This CDR3 region has 15 residues. CDR3 loop: CASSRTQGKDEKLFF. CDR3 coding DNA: TGTGCCAGCAGCCGTACACAGGGGAAGGATGAAAAACTGTTTTTT.